The present entry profiles one T cell receptor (beta chain) with its context. The antigen this receptor binds is unknown. Per-nucleotide qualities are absent, and no much larger clonotype sits a single base away. TCRbeta CDR3 regions were amplified from genomic DNA using the immunoSEQ Assay, a bias-controlled multiplex PCR. Per the source publication's procedure: The number of nucleated cells in each sample was estimated from the amplification of reference gene primers within the assay. Sequence reads were collapsed and filtered to measure the absolute abundance of every unique TCRbeta CDR3 rearrangement. For each sample, productive Simpson clonality was calculated as the square root of Simpson's diversity index across productive rearrangements. TCRdb retrieved this table from immuneACCESS and kept in-frame rearrangements only. Not all clones are present; in checked studies, unresolved V genes account for under half, and no reason is known for the remainder. V, J and clone size were drawn from that table, and D and trimming were deduced from the DNA. The sample table contains under 500,000 clones; only one count was recorded for around 88% of them. 4% to 4.5% of the sample rests with the top ten.

Whole blood was collected in K2EDTA tubes by collaborating institutions according to the institutions' own protocols. For TCRbeta analysis, collaborators shipped samples as frozen whole blood, isolated PBMCs, or DNA extracted from either of those sample types. From the germline V gene (reference sequence), CDR1 is MNHNY and CDR2 is SVGAGI. Relative to germline, V is 4 bases shorter and J is 2 bases shorter, with 8 bases between their ends. The CDR3 starts with the cysteine, ends with the phenylalanine, and has 13 residues. Only the CDR3 portion is preserved as DNA: 39 bases, with reading frame beginning at the first base. These data belong to a study of blood T cell repertoires in COVID-19 (dated by TCRdb to the early 2020s). About the full investigation: Samples from collaborators originated in the United States, Italy and Spain and spanned both the acute and convalescent phases of COVID-19. The material from the prospective study consisted of cDNA or gDNA derived from T cells, B-cell-depleted T cells, or PBMCs. The dataset comprised deeply sampled blood TCRbeta repertoires from subjects exposed to, actively infected with, or recovered from COVID-19. A freely available public database, intended as a resource for researchers studying the immune response to SARS-CoV-2, is where the repertoires were released. Samples came from the ongoing ImmuneRACE study (first 160 participants) plus 1,254 subjects from 6 global collaborators. The sample metadata nearly always contained a de-identified subject ID, COVID-19 status, age in years and sex. Where HLA class I and class II types were available, the types were taken from metadata supplied by the sample provider, not from assay-based typing. Summary of the overall study and its limitations: The quantity of clinical and demographic metadata differed by source and by participant and was supplied without curation.

In this chain, TRBV6-6 is recombined with TRBJ1-1; a confident D gene designation cannot be given. This TCR was recovered from a woman aged 25 to 39 with acute or convalescent COVID-19. Material for sequencing was peripheral blood. The DNA sequence reads TGTGCCAGCAGTTCTGACACCAACACTGAAGCTTTCTTT. This sequence encodes CASSSDTNTEAFF.